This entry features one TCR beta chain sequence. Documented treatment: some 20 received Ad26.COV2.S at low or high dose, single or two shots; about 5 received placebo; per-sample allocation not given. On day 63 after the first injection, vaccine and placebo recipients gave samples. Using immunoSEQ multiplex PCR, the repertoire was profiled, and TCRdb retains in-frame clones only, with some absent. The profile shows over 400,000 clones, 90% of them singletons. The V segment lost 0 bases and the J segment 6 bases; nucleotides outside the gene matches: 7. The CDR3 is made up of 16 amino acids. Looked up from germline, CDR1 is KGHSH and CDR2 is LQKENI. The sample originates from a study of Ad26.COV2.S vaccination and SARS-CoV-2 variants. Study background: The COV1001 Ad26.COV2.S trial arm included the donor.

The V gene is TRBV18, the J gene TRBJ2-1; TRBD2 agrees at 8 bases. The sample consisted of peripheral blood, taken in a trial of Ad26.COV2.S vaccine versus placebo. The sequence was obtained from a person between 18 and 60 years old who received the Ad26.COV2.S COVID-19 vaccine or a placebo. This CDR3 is CASSPPVGRAANEQFF. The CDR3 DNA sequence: TGTGCCAGCTCACCACCGGTCGGGAGGGCGGCCAATGAGCAGTTCTTC.